The rows below give T cell receptor beta chains drawn from one sample of a study of T cell responses to AZD1222 COVID-19 vaccine. Profiling relied on immunoSEQ multiplex PCR, and the TCRdb table lists in-frame clones only, not all of them. The sample includes about 120,000 clones, about 92% seen only once; the top ten take approximately 5.1%. Sequencing used peripheral blood, obtained 28 days after the second AZD1222 dose. The source of these receptors is an adult who received the AZD1222 COVID-19 vaccine. CDR3s include the opening cysteine and the closing phenylalanine or tryptophan. Each record gives: CDR3 length, D gene, V gene, clone size, J gene, CDR3 DNA, CDR3 protein. The D gene is left open where the match is weak. Clone size is stated in some rows and not others, as once, few, many or a class when expanded.

14	.	TRBV29-1	.	TRBJ1-3	TGCAGCGTTGTGGACGGGAGCTCTGGAAACACCATATATTTT	CSVVDGSSGNTIYF
12	.	TRBV27	.	TRBJ2-2	TGTGCCAGCAGTGCGAACACCGGGGAGCTGTTTTTT	CASSANTGELFF
18	.	TRBV5-1	.	TRBJ1-4	TGCGCCAGCAGCTCCCGAGGGGGGCGTGGATCAACTAATGAAAAACTGTTTTTT	CASSSRGGRGSTNEKLFF
17	.	TRBV6-2/TRBV6-3	.	TRBJ2-2	TGTGCCAGCAGCCCTAGAAGGGTTGAACGGGTGGCCGGGGAGCTGTTTTTT	CASSPRRVERVAGELFF
16	TRBD2	TRBV4-3	.	TRBJ2-1	TGCGCCAGCAGCCAAGGAGTGTCTAGCGGGAGAAATGAGCAGTTCTTC	CASSQGVSSGRNEQFF
13	.	TRBV19	once	TRBJ1-2	TGTGCCAGTAGAGTGGAAATCGGCGGCGGCTACACCTTC	CASRVEIGGGYTF
13	.	TRBV21-1	few	TRBJ1-1	TGTGCCAGCAGCAAAATAAGCCGGCCGAGGGCTTTCTTT	CASSKISRPRAFF
15	.	TRBV6-5	.	TRBJ1-5	TGTGCCAGCAGTTGGGGGTTTTATAGCAATCAGCCCCAGCATTTT	CASSWGFYSNQPQHF
15	.	TRBV19	.	TRBJ1-1	TGTGCCAGTAGTATACGATGGAGACCGAACACTGAAGCTTTCTTT	CASSIRWRPNTEAFF
13	.	TRBV11-2	.	TRBJ2-2	TGTGCCAGCAGATCCCCCTTGACCGGGGAGCTGTTTTTT	CASRSPLTGELFF
13	.	TRBV5-5	.	TRBJ1-2	TGTGCCAGCAGCTACGGAGGGTTGTATGGCTACACCTTC	CASSYGGLYGYTF
13	.	TRBV7-2	.	TRBJ1-2	TGTGCCAGCACCTGGGGACTAGACTATGGCTACACCTTC	CASTWGLDYGYTF
14	TRBD1	TRBV7-2	.	TRBJ1-2	TGTGCCAGCAGCCCTCGGAGGGGGCCGGATGGCTACACCTTC	CASSPRRGPDGYTF
16	TRBD1	TRBV11-2	.	TRBJ1-3	TGTGCCAGCAGAAATGACAGGGGAGAATCTGGAAACACCATATATTTT	CASRNDRGESGNTIYF